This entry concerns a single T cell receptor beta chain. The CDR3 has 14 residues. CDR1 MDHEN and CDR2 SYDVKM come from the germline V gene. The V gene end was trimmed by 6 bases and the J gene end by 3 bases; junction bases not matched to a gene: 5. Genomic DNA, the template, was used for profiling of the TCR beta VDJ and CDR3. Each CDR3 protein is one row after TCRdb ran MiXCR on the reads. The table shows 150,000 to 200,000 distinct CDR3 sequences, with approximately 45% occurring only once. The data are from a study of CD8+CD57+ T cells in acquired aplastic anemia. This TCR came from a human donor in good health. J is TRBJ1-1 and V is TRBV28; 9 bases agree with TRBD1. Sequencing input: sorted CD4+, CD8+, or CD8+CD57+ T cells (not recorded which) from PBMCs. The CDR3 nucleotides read TGTGCCAGCAGCGCGGGGACAGGGTACACTGAAGCTTTCTTT. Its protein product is CASSAGTGYTEAFF.